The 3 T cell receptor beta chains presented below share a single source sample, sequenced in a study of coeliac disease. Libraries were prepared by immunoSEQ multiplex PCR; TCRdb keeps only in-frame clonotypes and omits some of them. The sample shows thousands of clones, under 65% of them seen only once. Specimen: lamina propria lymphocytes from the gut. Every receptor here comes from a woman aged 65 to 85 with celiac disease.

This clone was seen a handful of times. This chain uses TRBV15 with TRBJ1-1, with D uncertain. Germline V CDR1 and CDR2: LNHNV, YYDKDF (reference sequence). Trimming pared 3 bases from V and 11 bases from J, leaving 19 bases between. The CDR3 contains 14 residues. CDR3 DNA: TGTGCCACCAGCAGGACATTCGACCTTGGCGGGGCTTTCTTT. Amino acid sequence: CATSRTFDLGGAFF.

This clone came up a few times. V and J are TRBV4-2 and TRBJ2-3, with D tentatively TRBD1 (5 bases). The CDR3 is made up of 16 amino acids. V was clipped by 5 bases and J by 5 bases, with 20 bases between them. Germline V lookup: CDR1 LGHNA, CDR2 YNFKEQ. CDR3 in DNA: TGTGCCAGCAGCTTGCCGCCAGGGATGGTCGGAGATACGCAGTATTTT. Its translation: CASSLPPGMVGDTQYF.

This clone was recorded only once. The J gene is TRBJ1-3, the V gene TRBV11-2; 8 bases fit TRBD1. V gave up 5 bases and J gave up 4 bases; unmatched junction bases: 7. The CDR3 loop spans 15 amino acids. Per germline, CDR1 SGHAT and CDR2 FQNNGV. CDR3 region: CASSENRGLGNTIYF. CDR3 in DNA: TGTGCCAGCAGCGAAAACAGGGGGTTAGGAAACACCATATATTTT.